A single sample is the source of the 20 T cell receptor beta chains below, sequenced in a study of blood T cell repertoires in COVID-19. Assay used: immunoSEQ multiplex PCR; TCRdb lists only in-frame clones, some missing. The table includes about 200,000 clones, approximately 88% detected once. Sequenced sample: PBMCs or T cells enriched from blood (not recorded which). These receptor sequences come from a woman aged 18-29 years who had recovered from COVID-19.

The rearrangement links TRBV7-9 to TRBJ2-5; D is perhaps TRBD1 (5 bases). V was cut by 5 bases and J by 6 bases, with 13 bases left in between. Germline lookup yields CDR1 SEHNR and CDR2 FQNEAQ (reference sequence). The CDR3 consists of 13 residues. The CDR3 spells CASSPDSEKTQYF. DNA of the CDR3: TGTGCCAGCAGCCCAGACAGCGAGAAGACCCAGTACTTC. The full variable domain, completed using reference TRBV7-9 and TRBJ2-5, is DTGVSQNPRHKITKRGQNVTFRCDPISEHNRLYWYRQTLGQGPEFLTYFQNEAQLEKSRLLSDRFSAERPKGSFSTLEIQRTEQGDSAMYLCASSPDSEKTQYFGPGTRLLVL.

The chain is built from TRBV2 and TRBJ1-2; D remains unclear. Germline V gene data show CDR1 as SNHLY and CDR2 as FYNNEI. The CDR3 contains 14 residues. V lost 6 bases and J 2 bases, leaving 13 bases between the germline ends. The CDR3 DNA sequence: TGTGCCAGCAGGTCCGGTGAAGCCAACTATGGCTACACCTTC. Protein sequence: CASRSGEANYGYTF.

The chain joins TRBV29-1 to TRBJ2-2; the match to TRBD2 covers 9 bases. This CDR3 is 18 amino acids long. V lost 4 bases to trimming and J lost 2 bases; unmatched junction nucleotides: 14. The germline V gene has CDR1 SQVTM and CDR2 ANQGSEA. This chain's CDR3 is CSVVREFGTSRNTGELFF. CDR3 DNA: TGCAGCGTTGTAAGGGAATTTGGGACTAGCAGAAACACCGGGGAGCTGTTTTTT.

The rearrangement joins TRBV9 to TRBJ2-1, with 12 nucleotides matching TRBD2. The J segment lost 6 bases and the V segment lost 4 bases, leaving 8 bases of the junction unmatched. This CDR3 comprises 16 residues. The germline CDR1 and CDR2 sequences are SGDLS and YYNGEE. DNA for the CDR3: TGTGCCAGCAGCCCCAATCTAGCGGGGGGGCGCAATGAGCAGTTCTTC. Amino acids: CASSPNLAGGRNEQFF.

This CDR3 reads CASSLASQGASLHF. CDR3 bases: TGTGCCAGCAGCTTAGCAAGTCAGGGGGCATCCCTCCACTTT. This chain connects TRBV11-2 to TRBJ1-6, with 8 bases matching TRBD1. J lost 14 bases, V lost 1 base, and 7 bases had no gene match. Looked up from germline, CDR1 is SGHAT and CDR2 is FQNNGV. This CDR3 is built from 14 residues. Looking up the rest from reference TRBV11-2 and TRBJ1-6 gives the full variable domain: EAGVAQSPRYKIIEKRQSVAFWCNPISGHATLYWYQQILGQGPKLLIQFQNNGVVDDSQLPKDRFSAERLKGVDSTLKIQPAKLEDSAVYLCASSLASQGASLHFGNGTRLTVT.

V gene TRBV24-1 combines with J gene TRBJ1-2, with TRBD1 identical over 8 bases. The V gene's germline CDR1 is KGHDR and CDR2 SFDVKD. CDR3 length: 13 residues. V lost 6 bases to trimming and J lost 2 bases; unmatched junction nucleotides: 1. The CDR3 sequence: CATSRTGNYGYTF. CDR3 nucleotide sequence: TGTGCCACCAGTCGGACAGGGAACTATGGCTACACCTTC.

This clone appeared a few times. The chain's CDR3 is CASSLGKDRGKKEQFF. The DNA of the CDR3 is TGCGCCAGCAGCTTGGGTAAGGACAGGGGGAAAAAGGAGCAGTTCTTC. The chain recombines TRBV5-1 with TRBJ2-1, with 10 bases fitting TRBD1. Germline V gene lookup returns CDR1 SGHRS and CDR2 YFSETQ. The trim removed 0 bases at V and 10 bases at J, leaving 10 bases unmatched. This CDR3 region has 16 residues.

The chain is built from TRBV28 and TRBJ1-2, with a weak D call TRBD1 (6 bases). The CDR3 has 18 residues. Trimming left V 3 bases short and J 2 bases short, with 22 bases between. Germline V gene lookup returns CDR1 MDHEN and CDR2 SYDVKM. CDR3 in DNA: TGTGCCAGCAGTTTTTTACCCATCTCCAGGGGCCCAAACTATGGCTACACCTTC. Translation: CASSFLPISRGPNYGYTF.

The V and J genes are TRBV24-1 and TRBJ2-1, with a possible D match to TRBD2 (5 bases). This CDR3 has 12 residues. V was cut by 4 bases and J by 8 bases, with 8 bases left in between. Germline V gene lookup returns CDR1 KGHDR and CDR2 SFDVKD. CDR3 loop: CATSDRRDEQFF. CDR3 nucleotide sequence: TGTGCCACCAGTGACCGGCGGGATGAGCAGTTCTTC.

The chain couples TRBV24-1 to TRBJ1-2, with D possibly being TRBD1 (6 bases). The germline CDR1 and CDR2 sequences are KGHDR and SFDVKD. Trimming left V 4 bases short and J 5 bases short, with 7 bases between. This CDR3 is built from 12 residues. The DNA for the CDR3 is TGTGCCACCAGTGAGGACAGTTATGGCTACACCTTC. Amino acid sequence: CATSEDSYGYTF.

This clone was seen only once. V gene TRBV27 combines with J gene TRBJ2-3; tentatively, D is TRBD2 (7 bases). Trimming removed 5 bases from V and 1 base from J, with 22 bases in between. The V gene's germline CDR1 is MNHEY and CDR2 SMNVEV (reference sequence). CDR3 length: 18 residues. The CDR3 sequence: CASSPYLTGRVGTDTQYF. The CDR3 DNA is TGTGCCAGCAGTCCATACCTCACAGGGAGGGTGGGCACAGATACGCAGTATTTT.

The table lists this clone with many counts. The rearrangement links TRBV7-7 to TRBJ2-1; D is uncertain. The CDR3 totals 15 residues. V was pared by 4 bases and J by 1 base, with 11 bases between. Germline V gives CDR1 SSHAT, CDR2 FNYEAQ (reference sequence). DNA of the CDR3: TGTGCCAGCAGCTCAGAATTGAGGTCCTACAATGAGCAGTTCTTC. It yields the protein CASSSELRSYNEQFF.

The chain uses TRBV7-6 and TRBJ1-1; D gene uncertain. V was shortened by 5 bases and J by 5 bases, with 18 bases between the two germline ends. This CDR3 comprises 15 residues. Germline CDR1 SGHVS, CDR2 FNYEAQ. The CDR3 DNA is TGTGCCAGCAGCGCGCGGGAGGCATCGATGACTGAAGCTTTCTTT. Protein: CASSAREASMTEAFF.

The chain employs TRBV4-1 and TRBJ1-6, with D possibly TRBD1 on 6 matching bases. The CDR3 consists of 17 residues. V was clipped by 2 bases and J by 6 bases, with 17 bases between them. The germline CDR1 and CDR2 sequences are MGHRA and YSYEKL. The CDR3 protein is CASSQRTAILGNSPLHF. The DNA of the CDR3 is TGCGCCAGCAGCCAACGGACAGCTATACTGGGTAATTCACCCCTCCACTTT.

This chain uses TRBV9 with TRBJ1-1; 7 nucleotides line up with TRBD1. Trimming cost V 3 bases and J 6 bases; bases outside gene matches: 17. Germline loops: CDR1 SGDLS, CDR2 YYNGEE. There are 17 residues in the CDR3. CDR3 in amino acids: CASSGRFTGEVRPEAFF. The CDR3 region has the DNA TGTGCCAGCAGCGGACGGTTCACAGGGGAGGTCCGGCCTGAAGCTTTCTTT.

The rearrangement links TRBV4-1 to TRBJ1-6; 9 nucleotides line up with TRBD1. With V trimmed by 3 bases and J by 7 bases, 4 bases remained unmatched. In germline, CDR1 is MGHRA, CDR2 YSYEKL. The CDR3 is made up of 15 amino acids. The CDR3 DNA is TGCGCCAGCAGCCAGGACAGGGGATACAATTCACCCCTCCACTTT. Encoded protein: CASSQDRGYNSPLHF.

This chain uses TRBV5-4 with TRBJ1-1; 9 bases fit TRBD1. V gave up 4 bases and J gave up 6 bases; unmatched junction bases: 10. The germline gives CDR1 SGHNT, CDR2 YYREEE (reference sequence). CDR3 length: 15 amino acids. The chain's CDR3 is CASSPPGQGSSEAFF. In DNA form, the CDR3 reads TGTGCCAGCAGCCCTCCGGGACAGGGTAGCTCTGAAGCTTTCTTT.

The CDR3 DNA is TGTGCCAGCAGCCCGACAGGGACTGAAAAACTGTTTTTT. Translation gives CASSPTGTEKLFF. This chain connects TRBV7-2 to TRBJ1-4; 7 bases are shared with TRBD1. The germline V gene encodes CDR1 SGHTA and CDR2 FQGNSA. The CDR3 is 13 amino acids. V gave up 5 bases and J gave up 7 bases; unmatched junction bases: 4. The whole variable domain, remainder taken from reference TRBV7-2 and TRBJ1-4, is GAGVSQSPSNKVTEKGKDVELRCDPISGHTALYWYRQSLGQGLEFLIYFQGNSAPDKSGLPSDRFSAERTGGSVSTLTIQRTQQEDSAVYLCASSPTGTEKLFFGSGTQLSVL.

This chain uses TRBV6-4 with TRBJ2-7; D is ambiguous. V lost 7 bases and J lost 1, with 8 bases in between. From germline, CDR1 is MRHNA and CDR2 SNTAGT. The CDR3 sequence is 12 residues long. CDR3 amino acids: CASNQSSYEQYF. CDR3 coding DNA: TGTGCCAGCAATCAATCATCCTACGAGCAGTACTTC.

The gene calls are TRBV11-2 and TRBJ2-5, with a possible D match to TRBD2 (7 bases). V was cut by 7 bases and J by 4 bases, with 16 bases left in between. Looked up from germline, CDR1 is SGHAT and CDR2 is FQNNGV. This CDR3 region has 14 residues. The CDR3: CASTPGGAPETQYF. The CDR3 nucleotides read TGTGCCAGCACCCCTGGGGGGGCCCCAGAGACCCAGTACTTC.